A selection of T cell receptor beta chains follows, all from one sample in a study of CD8 T cells in ankylosing spondylitis. TCRdb called the 5' RACE reads again in MiXCR, with one record for every CDR3 protein. The sample has about 150,000 distinct CDR3 sequences; around 32% are singletons. The sequenced sample was synovial fluid, either unsorted or a sorted T cell fraction (not recorded which). These receptors came from a male donor with ankylosing spondylitis. The CDR3 runs from the conserved cysteine through the conserved F or W. Each record gives: CDR3 length, J gene, D gene, V gene, clone size, CDR3 DNA, CDR3 protein. D genes are given only for firm matches. Expanded clones get a size class; other rows say once, few or many, or leave the size out.

14,TRBJ2-1,TRBD2,TRBV12-3/TRBV12-4,.,TGTGCCAGCAGCGACACGGGGGGCTACAATGAGCAGTTCTTC,CASSDTGGYNEQFF
20,TRBJ2-1,TRBD2,TRBV11-2,few,TGTGCCAGCAGCTCCACTCGCAGACGTAGCGGGAGTATATCCTACAATGAGCAGTTCTTC,CASSSTRRRSGSISYNEQFF
13,TRBJ2-6,.,TRBV5-1,many,TGCGCCAGCAGCCCGTCTGGGGCCAACGTCCTGACTTTC,CASSPSGANVLTF
17,TRBJ1-1,.,TRBV5-1,.,TGCGCCAGCAGCTCAAACGCCGGGTCCCAAGGGAGGACTGAAGCTTTCTTT,CASSSNAGSQGRTEAFF
17,TRBJ2-3,TRBD2,TRBV12-3/TRBV12-4,many,TGTGCCAGCAGTTCCCCCTCCCGGGCGGGAGGGAGTGATACGCAGTATTTT,CASSSPSRAGGSDTQYF
15,TRBJ2-1,TRBD2,TRBV20-1,few,TGCAGTGCTAGAGAAGCGGGGGGGTCCCGCAATGAGCAGTTCTTC,CSAREAGGSRNEQFF
17,TRBJ1-4,TRBD1,TRBV7-2,.,TGTGCCAGCAGCCCGTGGGGGACAGGGGTTACTAATGAAAAACTGTTTTTT,CASSPWGTGVTNEKLFF
18,TRBJ2-1,TRBD2,TRBV11-2,.,TGTGCCAGCAGCTTAGGGTTGGCTAGCGGGAGGTTATACAATGAGCAGTTCTTC,CASSLGLASGRLYNEQFF
15,TRBJ2-7,TRBD2,TRBV20-1,.,TGCAGTGCTAGATTAAGCGGGGTCCTCTCCTACGAGCAGTACTTC,CSARLSGVLSYEQYF
13,TRBJ2-7,.,TRBV7-6,.,TGTGCCAGCAGCCGAGAGATCCAAGGGGAGCAGTACTTC,CASSREIQGEQYF
13,TRBJ2-7,TRBD1,TRBV20-1,.,TGCAGTGCTGGGGGACAGAGTACCTACGAGCAGTACTTC,CSAGGQSTYEQYF
16,TRBJ1-5,TRBD1,TRBV28,.,TGTGCCAGCAGATCGGACAGGGGGGGTCACAATCAGCCCCAGCATTTT,CASRSDRGGHNQPQHF
16,TRBJ1-6,.,TRBV20-1,many,TGCAGTGCTACCTTAAAAGATCTCTCCTATAATTCACCCCTCCACTTT,CSATLKDLSYNSPLHF